These 25 T cell receptor beta chains came from one sample sequenced in a study of blood T cell repertoires in COVID-19. Produced via immunoSEQ multiplex PCR; TCRdb's table is partial and in-frame only. The sample lists about 240,000 clones, around 83% seen once, with around an eighth in the top ten. Sequencing was done on a sample of peripheral blood. Receptors originate from a woman aged 55-70 years with active or convalescent COVID-19.

This chain joins TRBV15 and TRBJ2-3; 8 bases are shared with TRBD2. V dropped 6 bases and J dropped 4; count of bases not matched to a gene: 9. The germline CDR1 and CDR2 sequences are LNHNV and YYDKDF (reference sequence). The CDR3 contains 15 residues. CDR3: CATREETSVPDTQYF. For the CDR3, the DNA is TGTGCCACCAGAGAGGAGACTAGCGTTCCAGATACGCAGTATTTT. Filled out from reference TRBV15 and TRBJ2-3, the complete variable domain reads DAMVIQNPRYQVTQFGKPVTLSCSQTLNHNVMYWYQQKSSQAPKLLFHYYDKDFNNEADTPDNFQSRRPNTSFCFLDIRSPGLGDTAMYLCATREETSVPDTQYFGPGTRLTVL.

The chain couples TRBV5-5 to TRBJ2-1; D not resolved. The CDR3 is made up of 13 amino acids. Germline loops: CDR1 SGHKS, CDR2 YYEKEE (reference sequence). Trimming removed 1 base from V and 4 bases from J, with 6 bases in between. CDR3 amino acids: CASSLLFYNEQFF. CDR3 coding DNA: TGTGCCAGCAGCTTGTTATTTTACAATGAGCAGTTCTTC.

The gene calls are TRBV5-6 and TRBJ1-6, with TRBD1 as a possible D gene (6 bases). The V and J ends lost 4 bases and 5 bases respectively, with 10 bases between them. Germline V gene sequence: CDR1 SGHDT, CDR2 YYEEEE. This CDR3 has 14 amino acids. Here the CDR3 DNA reads TGTGCCAGCAGCATACAGGGCCATAATTCACCCCTCCACTTT. Protein: CASSIQGHNSPLHF.

In its sample, this clone was seen many times. The CDR3 DNA reads as TGTGCCAGCGGGGGCAGGCATAGCAATCAGCCCCAGCATTTT. This encodes CASGGRHSNQPQHF. The V call is TRBV6-5, the J call TRBJ1-5; maybe TRBD1 (6 bases). This CDR3 contains 14 residues. Germline CDR1 is MNHEY and CDR2 is SVGAGI. V lost 8 bases and J lost 0, with 11 bases in between.

The V and J genes are TRBV28 and TRBJ1-1; D gene unclear. Germline V CDR1 and CDR2: MDHEN, SYDVKM. CDR3 length: 13 residues. The V gene lost 6 bases and the J gene lost 6 bases, with 14 bases spanning the gap. Here the CDR3 reads CASRSRGRAEAFF. The CDR3 DNA reads as TGTGCCAGCAGATCTCGTGGGAGGGCTGAAGCTTTCTTT.

The rearrangement uses TRBV27 and TRBJ2-3; TRBD2 agrees at 9 bases. V shed 4 bases, J shed 2 bases, and the junction held 7 bases outside the gene matches. Looked up from germline, CDR1 is MNHEY and CDR2 is SMNVEV (reference sequence). CDR3 length equals 16 residues. Written as DNA, the CDR3 is TGTGCCAGCAGTTCAAGACTAGCGGCCTTCACAGATACGCAGTATTTT. Protein sequence: CASSSRLAAFTDTQYF.

In DNA, the CDR3 is TGTGCCAGCAGTTTGACAGGGGGAGGCGAGCAGTACTTC. It codes for CASSLTGGGEQYF. This chain links TRBV12-3 or TRBV12-4 with TRBJ2-7; 9 nucleotides align to TRBD1. The CDR3 runs to 13 residues. V trimming: 3 bases; J trimming: 6 bases; junction bases outside the gene matches: 3.

The table lists this clone with a count of one. The chain couples TRBV5-1 to TRBJ1-2; no definite D call. V shed 4 bases and J shed 7 bases, with 23 bases lying between them. The germline V gene encodes CDR1 SGHRS and CDR2 YFSETQ. This CDR3 is 16 amino acids long. CDR3 residues: CASSPGNAGTLSGYTF. DNA of the CDR3: TGCGCCAGCAGCCCGGGGAACGCAGGCACCCTTTCTGGCTACACCTTC.

This clone was seen a handful of times. The chain joins TRBV7-9 to TRBJ1-2; maybe TRBD1 (6 bases). Trimming took off 10 bases at V and 5 bases at J, with 14 bases between the two ends. Per the germline V gene, CDR1 is SEHNR and CDR2 is FQNEAQ (reference sequence). The CDR3 contains 12 residues. CDR3 in amino acids: CAIKGGMYGYTF. CDR3 nucleotide sequence: TGTGCCATCAAGGGGGGGATGTATGGCTACACCTTC.

Comments on this clone: A much larger clone lies one base from this, so it may be a read error. This rearrangement joins TRBV7-2 to TRBJ2-7; 8 positions match TRBD1. The CDR3 runs 14 residues. Germline trimming cut 5 bases from V and 0 bases from J; bases unmatched to any gene: 3. CDR1 and CDR2 (germline): SGHTA, FQGNSA. The CDR3 DNA sequence: TGTGCCAGCAGCCCCGACAGGGGCTCCTACGAGCAGTACTTC. Its translation: CASSPDRGSYEQYF. Supplemented by reference TRBV7-2 and TRBJ2-7, the full variable domain reads GAGVSQSPSNKVTEKGKDVELRCDPISGHTALYWYRQSLGQGLEFLIYFQGNSAPDKSGLPSDRFSAERTGGSVSTLTIQRTQQEDSAVYLCASSPDRGSYEQYFGPGTRLTVT.

The chain carries TRBV10-3 and TRBJ1-6; the D is unclear. The CDR3 spans 12 residues. Trimming removed 0 bases at V and 16 bases at J, with 10 bases between. CDR1 is ENHRY and CDR2 is SYGVKD in the germline V gene. The CDR3 nucleotides read TGTGCCATCAGTGAGTCGTGGCTCTTTCTCCACTTT. This codes for CAISESWLFLHF.

This clone came up a few times. The gene calls are TRBV10-1 and TRBJ1-2, with 10 bases matching TRBD1. CDR1 is WNHNN and CDR2 is SYGVQD in the germline V gene (reference sequence). Trimming took 6 bases from V and 8 from J; bases not matched to a gene: 12. This CDR3 has 15 residues. This chain's CDR3 is CASRVPGQGCWGYTF. CDR3 DNA sequence: TGCGCCAGCAGGGTTCCGGGACAGGGGTGTTGGGGCTACACCTTC.

In this sample, this clone turned up once. V is TRBV27 and J is TRBJ2-3; the D gene is possibly TRBD1 (6 bases). Germline V gene data show CDR1 as MNHEY and CDR2 as SMNVEV (reference sequence). The CDR3 is 14 amino acids. Trimming removed 3 bases from V and 1 base from J, with 8 bases in between. As DNA, the CDR3 is TGTGCCAGCAGTTTGAGACAGGGCACAGATACGCAGTATTTT. The encoded protein is CASSLRQGTDTQYF.

The chain uses TRBV4-1 and TRBJ1-2; D might be TRBD1 (5 bases). In germline, CDR1 is MGHRA, CDR2 YSYEKL. The CDR3 covers 17 residues. V was pared by 1 base and J by 2 bases, with 17 bases between. CDR3 nucleotide sequence: TGCGCCAGCAGCCAAGGATCTTCGGGGGAATTGAACTATGGCTACACCTTC. Its protein product is CASSQGSSGELNYGYTF.

The chain has TRBV4-3 and TRBJ2-7, with D uncertain. The CDR3 runs to 13 residues. Trimming stripped 2 bases from V and 3 bases from J, with 8 bases between. CDR1 and CDR2 from the germline V gene are LGHNA and YSLEER. CDR3 residues: CASSQRLSYEQYF. DNA of the CDR3: TGCGCCAGCAGCCAAAGACTGAGCTACGAGCAGTACTTC.

The chain links TRBV7-2 to TRBJ2-7; the D gene is possibly TRBD2 (6 bases). V was pared by 3 bases and J by 2 bases, with 17 bases between. CDR1 and CDR2 from the germline V gene are SGHTA and FQGNSA. CDR3 length: 16 residues. The CDR3 loop reads CASSFGTHVYAYEQYF. CDR3 DNA: TGTGCCAGCAGCTTTGGGACTCACGTTTACGCCTACGAGCAGTACTTC.

This clone was counted only a few times. This rearrangement joins TRBV7-9 to TRBJ2-7, with no clear D. Germline CDR1 reads SEHNR; CDR2 reads FQNEAQ (reference sequence). The CDR3 extends over 15 amino acids. Trimming took 1 base from V and 0 from J, leaving 10 bases between them. In DNA, the CDR3 is TGTGCCAGCAGCTTAGGTCAGATTCTCTCCTACGAGCAGTACTTC. Its protein product is CASSLGQILSYEQYF.

The V and J genes are TRBV7-2 and TRBJ1-6, with a tentative D call TRBD1 (5 bases). Trimming cost V 10 bases and J 4 bases, with 20 bases left between them. Germline CDR1 SGHTA, CDR2 FQGNSA. CDR3 length equals 16 residues. The CDR3 nucleotides read TGTGCCACCCAAAAGCAGGGTCCAATGTATAATTCACCCCTCCACTTT. This gives the protein CATQKQGPMYNSPLHF. The whole variable domain, remainder taken from reference TRBV7-2 and TRBJ1-6, is GAGVSQSPSNKVTEKGKDVELRCDPISGHTALYWYRQSLGQGLEFLIYFQGNSAPDKSGLPSDRFSAERTGGSVSTLTIQRTQQEDSAVYLCATQKQGPMYNSPLHFGNGTRLTVT.

This clone was detected only once. The J gene is TRBJ1-1, the V gene TRBV3-1 (or the pseudogene TRBV3-2); D ambiguous. Trimming cost V 1 base and J 5 bases, with 11 bases left between them. The CDR3 loop spans 14 amino acids. CDR1 LGHDT and CDR2 YNNKEL come from the germline V gene (reference sequence). CDR3: CASSQVSGRTEAFF. CDR3 DNA sequence: TGTGCCAGCAGCCAAGTCTCGGGGAGGACTGAAGCTTTCTTT.

The chain joins TRBV6-9 to TRBJ1-5; 11 bases are shared with TRBD1. Looked up from germline, CDR1 is MNHGY and CDR2 is SVAAGI. The CDR3 has 19 residues. V gave up 4 bases and J gave up 0 bases; unmatched junction bases: 11. The CDR3 DNA reads as TGTGCCAGCAGTTCTGGAGGGGGACAGGGGGATCTTAGCAATCAGCCCCAGCATTTT. This sequence encodes CASSSGGGQGDLSNQPQHF.

The rearrangement joins TRBV19 to TRBJ1-1; D is perhaps TRBD1 (6 bases). With 5 bases removed from V and 4 bases from J, the gap between germline ends came to 11 bases. Germline V gene sequence: CDR1 LNHDA, CDR2 SQIVND (reference sequence). This CDR3 has 13 amino acids. The CDR3 bases are TGTGCCAGTAGTGAGGGGGTCTCCACTGAAGCTTTCTTT. Translating it yields CASSEGVSTEAFF.

The chain is built from TRBV7-2 and TRBJ2-3; D remains unclear. V was cut by 3 bases and J by 5 bases, with 15 bases left in between. CDR3 length: 15 residues. In germline, CDR1 is SGHTA, CDR2 FQGNSA. The CDR3 loop reads CASSFQSHGGDTQYF. The DNA of the CDR3 is TGTGCCAGCAGCTTCCAGTCGCACGGCGGAGATACGCAGTATTTT.

This sequence joins TRBV7-6 and TRBJ2-1, with TRBD1 identical over 7 bases. Trimming took 5 bases from V and 1 from J; bases not matched to a gene: 8. Germline V CDR1 and CDR2: SGHVS, FNYEAQ. The CDR3 runs to 16 residues. The chain's CDR3 is CASSPLTGPSYNEQFF. CDR3 DNA sequence: TGTGCCAGCAGCCCCTTGACAGGGCCGTCCTACAATGAGCAGTTCTTC.

CDR3 sequence reads: CASSLVGAGANVLTF. The CDR3 nucleotides are TGCGCCAGCAGCTTGGTCGGGGCTGGGGCCAACGTCCTGACTTTC. This chain uses TRBV5-1 with TRBJ2-6, with D perhaps TRBD2 (5 bases). Trimming stripped 0 bases from V and 2 bases from J, with 6 bases between. The CDR3 sequence is 15 residues long. Germline CDR1 and CDR2: SGHRS and YFSETQ.

This sequence joins TRBV11-2 and TRBJ1-6; D possibly corresponds to TRBD1 (5 bases). Trimming pared 3 bases from V and 5 bases from J, leaving 11 bases between. Looked up from germline, CDR1 is SGHAT and CDR2 is FQNNGV. This CDR3 is built from 15 residues. The CDR3 DNA reads as TGTGCCAGCAGCTTGGGGGGACGGGATAATTCACCCCTCCACTTT. It codes for CASSLGGRDNSPLHF.